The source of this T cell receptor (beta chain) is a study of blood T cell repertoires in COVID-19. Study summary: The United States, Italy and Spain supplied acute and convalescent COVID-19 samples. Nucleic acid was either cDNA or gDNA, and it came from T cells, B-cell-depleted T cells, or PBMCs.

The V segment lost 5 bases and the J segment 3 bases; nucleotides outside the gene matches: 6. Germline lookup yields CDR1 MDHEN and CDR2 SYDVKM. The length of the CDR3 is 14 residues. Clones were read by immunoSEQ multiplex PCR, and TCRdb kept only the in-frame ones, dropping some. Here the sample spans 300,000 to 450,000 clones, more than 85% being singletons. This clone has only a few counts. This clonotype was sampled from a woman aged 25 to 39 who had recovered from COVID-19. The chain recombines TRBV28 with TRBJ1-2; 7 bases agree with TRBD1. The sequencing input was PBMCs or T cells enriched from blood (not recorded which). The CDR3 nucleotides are TGTGCCAGCAGTGAGGGGGCTATTGACTATGGCTACACCTTC. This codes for CASSEGAIDYGYTF.